The 18 T cell receptor beta chains presented below share a single source sample, sequenced in a study of T cell responses to AZD1222 COVID-19 vaccine. Produced via immunoSEQ multiplex PCR; TCRdb's table is partial and in-frame only. The sample has some 150,000 clones; 88% are singletons. The starting material was peripheral blood, obtained on day 0 of AZD1222 vaccination. The source is an adult in good health.

The chain is built from TRBV2 and TRBJ2-7; no definite D call. Germline V gene lookup returns CDR1 SNHLY and CDR2 FYNNEI. Trimming pared 4 bases from V and 2 bases from J, leaving 9 bases between. The CDR3 consists of 13 residues. CDR3 protein: CASSGTPAYEQYF. The CDR3 DNA reads TGTGCCAGCAGTGGGACGCCGGCCTACGAGCAGTACTTC.

This chain uses TRBV3-1 (or the pseudogene TRBV3-2) with TRBJ1-3, with unresolved D. Germline lookup yields CDR1 LGHDT and CDR2 YNNKEL (reference sequence). The ends were cut back, 4 bases at V and 8 bases at J, with 12 bases in the middle. The CDR3 is made up of 13 amino acids. The CDR3 bases are TGTGCCAGCAGCCCTGGGCCGAGGGACACCATATATTTT. Its translation: CASSPGPRDTIYF.

The rearrangement uses TRBV11-2 and TRBJ2-7, with D perhaps being TRBD1 or TRBD2 (5 bases each). The V end lost 3 bases, the J end lost 0 bases, and 12 bases lay between the germline ends. CDR1 SGHAT and CDR2 FQNNGV come from the germline V gene. This CDR3 region has 15 residues. CDR3 sequence: CASSLRVGVSYEQYF. In nucleotides, the CDR3 is TGTGCCAGCAGCTTGAGGGTGGGGGTCTCCTACGAGCAGTACTTC.

V is TRBV28 and J is TRBJ2-2; TRBD2 matches 8 bases. Germline lookup yields CDR1 MDHEN and CDR2 SYDVKM. V lost 5 bases, J lost 3 bases, and 2 bases stayed unmatched. There are 14 residues in the CDR3. The CDR3 nucleotides read TGTGCCAGCAGTCCGGGGGGGTACACCGGGGAGCTGTTTTTT. Translated: CASSPGGYTGELFF.

The chain carries TRBV7-2 and TRBJ1-3; TRBD1 might be the D (5 bases). V shed 4 bases and J shed 0 bases, with 10 bases lying between them. Germline CDR1 reads SGHTA; CDR2 reads FQGNSA. The CDR3 covers 15 residues. The CDR3 protein is CASSSQGPSGNTIYF. As DNA, the CDR3 is TGTGCCAGCAGCTCTCAGGGCCCCTCTGGAAACACCATATATTTT.

The chain has TRBV25-1 and TRBJ2-6, with D perhaps matching TRBD1 (7 bases). The CDR3 is 16 residues long. Per the germline V gene, CDR1 is MGHDK and CDR2 is SYGVNS. The V gene lost 6 bases and the J gene lost 4 bases, with 16 bases spanning the gap. For the CDR3, the DNA is TGTGCCAGCAGGGGGGGACAGCCCCTCGGGGCCAACGTCCTGACTTTC. This gives the protein CASRGGQPLGANVLTF.

The J gene is TRBJ1-1, the V gene TRBV19; unclear D gene. Germline-derived CDR1 and CDR2 are LNHDA and SQIVND (reference sequence). CDR3 length equals 13 residues. The V end lost 7 bases, the J end lost 1 base, and 10 bases lay between the germline ends. Here the CDR3 reads CASTRSANTEAFF. The CDR3 DNA reads as TGTGCCAGTACTCGGTCCGCGAACACTGAAGCTTTCTTT.

The rearrangement links TRBV5-4 to TRBJ2-7; 8 bases align to TRBD1. The CDR3 is 13 residues long. Germline CDR1 and CDR2: SGHNT and YYREEE (reference sequence). The trim removed 4 bases at V and 7 bases at J, leaving 7 bases unmatched. The CDR3 DNA reads TGTGCCAGCAGCGCGACAGGGGTTCGGGAGCAGTACTTC. This codes for CASSATGVREQYF.

The chain carries TRBV18 and TRBJ2-5; TRBD2 matches 8 bases. The germline V gene has CDR1 KGHSH and CDR2 LQKENI. This CDR3 is built from 14 residues. V shed 4 bases, J shed 4 bases, and the junction held 5 bases outside the gene matches. The CDR3 reads CASSQTSVGETQYF. The DNA of the CDR3 is TGTGCCAGCTCACAGACTAGCGTCGGAGAGACCCAGTACTTC.

The rearrangement links TRBV2 to TRBJ1-5; tentatively, D is TRBD1 (6 bases). V was cut by 6 bases and J by 0 bases, with 18 bases left in between. Per the germline V gene, CDR1 is SNHLY and CDR2 is FYNNEI. The CDR3 covers 17 residues. The CDR3: CASRITLQGNSNQPQHF. The CDR3 coding sequence is TGTGCCAGCAGGATCACCCTACAGGGTAATAGCAATCAGCCCCAGCATTTT.

The chain carries TRBV5-1 and TRBJ2-1; TRBD1 matches at 9 bases. The V segment lost 4 bases and the J segment 5 bases; nucleotides outside the gene matches: 7. Germline loops: CDR1 SGHRS, CDR2 YFSETQ. CDR3 size: 15 residues. The CDR3 region has the DNA TGCGCCAGCAGCCCGCCTCGGACAGGGGACAATGAGCAGTTCTTC. This encodes CASSPPRTGDNEQFF.

The gene calls are TRBV12-3 or TRBV12-4 and TRBJ1-3; tentative D call: TRBD1 (5 bases). This CDR3 is built from 13 residues. Trimming took off 5 bases at V and 4 bases at J, with 9 bases between the two ends. The CDR3 DNA reads as TGTGCCAGCAGTCGCCGGGGGGGAAACACCATATATTTT. Protein sequence: CASSRRGGNTIYF.

CDR3 protein: CSVGQGRFYEQYF. The CDR3 DNA follows: TGCAGCGTTGGGCAGGGGAGATTTTACGAGCAGTACTTC. The chain combines TRBV29-1 with TRBJ2-7; TRBD1 is a possible D gene (6 bases). This CDR3 comprises 13 residues. The germline V gene has CDR1 SQVTM and CDR2 ANQGSEA. V gave up 4 bases and J gave up 4 bases, with 14 bases separating them.

This rearrangement joins TRBV2 to TRBJ1-2; D remains ambiguous. CDR3 size: 13 residues. Trimming pared 4 bases from V and 3 bases from J, leaving 9 bases between. The germline V gene has CDR1 SNHLY and CDR2 FYNNEI. CDR3 in amino acids: CASSATNHYGYTF. The CDR3 DNA reads as TGTGCCAGCAGTGCCACAAACCACTATGGCTACACCTTC.

Here the CDR3 reads CASSRGEGHSPLHF. The DNA for the CDR3 is TGTGCCAGCAGCAGGGGAGAGGGACATTCACCCCTCCACTTT. The chain joins TRBV5-4 to TRBJ1-6; TRBD1 might be the D (5 bases). This CDR3 contains 14 residues. Per germline, CDR1 SGHNT and CDR2 YYREEE (reference sequence). V lost 4 bases to trimming and J lost 8 bases, with 13 bases between them.

This chain uses TRBV18 with TRBJ2-7; 9 nucleotides line up with TRBD1. The CDR3 is 16 residues long. Germline CDR1 is KGHSH and CDR2 is LQKENI. Trimming cost V 5 bases and J 3 bases; bases outside gene matches: 11. The DNA of the CDR3 is TGTGCCAGCTCAGGGACCGGGACAGGGTCTGTCTACGAGCAGTACTTC. It encodes CASSGTGTGSVYEQYF. Together with reference TRBV18 and TRBJ2-7, the CDR3 gives the full variable domain: NAGVMQNPRHLVRRRGQEARLRCSPMKGHSHVYWYRQLPEEGLKFMVYLQKENIIDESGMPKERFSAEFPKEGPSILRIQQVVRGDSAAYFCASSGTGTGSVYEQYFGPGTRLTVT.

The rearrangement links TRBV4-1 to TRBJ1-1; D may be TRBD1 (6 bases). The germline V gene encodes CDR1 MGHRA and CDR2 YSYEKL. This CDR3 is built from 14 residues. The V end lost 4 bases, the J end lost 4 bases, and 13 bases lay between the germline ends. CDR3 DNA sequence: TGCGCCAGCAGCCCTACAGGGTGGGGCACTGAAGCTTTCTTT. As protein: CASSPTGWGTEAFF.

This chain connects TRBV7-9 to TRBJ1-5, with D possibly matching TRBD1 (5 bases). Per germline, CDR1 SEHNR and CDR2 FQNEAQ (reference sequence). V lost 1 base, J lost 1 base, and 5 bases lay in between. The CDR3 is 14 residues long. CDR3 in amino acids: CASSLEGSNQPQHF. CDR3 nucleotides: TGTGCCAGCAGCTTAGAGGGGAGCAATCAGCCCCAGCATTTT.